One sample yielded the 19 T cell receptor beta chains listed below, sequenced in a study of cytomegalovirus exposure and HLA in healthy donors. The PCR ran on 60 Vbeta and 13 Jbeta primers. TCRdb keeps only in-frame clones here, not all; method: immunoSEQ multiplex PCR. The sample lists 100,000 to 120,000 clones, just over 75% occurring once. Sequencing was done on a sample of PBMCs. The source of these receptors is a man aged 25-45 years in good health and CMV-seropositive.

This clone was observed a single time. In nucleotides, the CDR3 is TGTGCCAGCAGCAAACAGGGGTCATACGATGGCTACACCTTC. It is translated as CASSKQGSYDGYTF. The chain joins TRBV7-3 to TRBJ1-2, with TRBD1 identical over 7 bases. Germline lookup yields CDR1 SGHTA and CDR2 FQGTGA. The CDR3 runs to 14 residues. Losses at the gene ends were 5 bases for V and 6 bases for J; bases not matched to a gene: 9. Filled out from reference TRBV7-3 and TRBJ1-2, the complete variable domain reads GAGVSQTPSNKVTEKGKYVELRCDPISGHTALYWYRQSLGQGPEFLIYFQGTGAADDSGLPNDRFFAVRPEGSVSTLKIQRTERGDSAVYLCASSKQGSYDGYTFGSGTRLTVV.

CDR3 protein: CASSVTSGSTDTQYF. Here the CDR3 DNA reads TGTGCCAGCAGTGTCACTAGCGGAAGCACAGATACGCAGTATTTT. The genes are TRBV6-4 and TRBJ2-3; TRBD2 agrees at 8 bases. CDR3 length: 15 residues. The germline CDR1 and CDR2 sequences are MRHNA and SNTAGT. V trimming: 4 bases; J trimming: 0 bases; junction bases outside the gene matches: 3.

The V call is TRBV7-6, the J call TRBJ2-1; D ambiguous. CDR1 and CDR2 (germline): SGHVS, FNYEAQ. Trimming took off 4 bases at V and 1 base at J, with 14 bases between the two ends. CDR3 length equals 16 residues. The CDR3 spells CASSSGFRRSYNEQFF. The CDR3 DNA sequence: TGTGCCAGCAGCTCCGGGTTTCGGCGGTCCTACAATGAGCAGTTCTTC.

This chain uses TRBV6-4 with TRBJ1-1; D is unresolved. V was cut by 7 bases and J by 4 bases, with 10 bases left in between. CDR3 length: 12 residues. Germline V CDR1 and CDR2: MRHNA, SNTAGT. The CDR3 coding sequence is TGTGCCAGCACCCCAGACACCACTGAAGCTTTCTTT. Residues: CASTPDTTEAFF.

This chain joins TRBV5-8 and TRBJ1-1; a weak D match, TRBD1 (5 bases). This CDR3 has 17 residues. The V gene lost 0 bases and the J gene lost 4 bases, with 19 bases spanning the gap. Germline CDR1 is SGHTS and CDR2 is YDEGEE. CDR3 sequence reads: CASSLGVGVKEFTEAFF. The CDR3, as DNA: TGTGCCAGCAGCTTGGGGGTAGGGGTAAAAGAGTTCACTGAAGCTTTCTTT. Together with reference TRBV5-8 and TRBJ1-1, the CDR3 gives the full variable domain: EAGVTQSPTHLIKTRGQQATLRCSPISGHTSVYWYQQALGLGLQFLLWYDEGEERNRGNFPPRFSGRQFPNYSSELNVNALELEDSALYLCASSLGVGVKEFTEAFFGQGTRLTVV.

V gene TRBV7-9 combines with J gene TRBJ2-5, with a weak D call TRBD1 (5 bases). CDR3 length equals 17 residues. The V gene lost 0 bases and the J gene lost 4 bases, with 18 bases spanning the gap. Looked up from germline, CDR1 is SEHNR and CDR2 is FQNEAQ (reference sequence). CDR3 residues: CASSLADSGYRRETQYF. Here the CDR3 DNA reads TGTGCCAGCAGCTTAGCTGACAGTGGATATCGGCGAGAGACCCAGTACTTC.

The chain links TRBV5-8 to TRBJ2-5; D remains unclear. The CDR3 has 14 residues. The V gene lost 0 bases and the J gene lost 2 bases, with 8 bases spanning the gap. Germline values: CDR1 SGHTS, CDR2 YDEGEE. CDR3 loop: CASSLGHSQETQYF. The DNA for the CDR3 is TGTGCCAGCAGCTTGGGACACTCACAAGAGACCCAGTACTTC.

CDR3 bases: TGTGCCAGTAGTGGACTAGCGAGCTCCTACAATGAGCAGTTCTTC. Amino acids: CASSGLASSYNEQFF. This rearrangement joins TRBV19 to TRBJ2-1, with TRBD2 matching over 9 bases. Germline CDR1 and CDR2: LNHDA and SQIVND (reference sequence). Trimming at V came to 5 bases and at J to 0 bases, leaving 2 bases not matched to a gene. The CDR3 runs 15 residues.

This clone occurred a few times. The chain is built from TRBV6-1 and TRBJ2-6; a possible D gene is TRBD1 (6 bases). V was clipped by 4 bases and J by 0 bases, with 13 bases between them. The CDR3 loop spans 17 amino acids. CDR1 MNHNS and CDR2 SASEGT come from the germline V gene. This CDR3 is CASSVRYRVSGANVLTF. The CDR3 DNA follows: TGTGCCAGCAGTGTCCGATACAGGGTCTCTGGGGCCAACGTCCTGACTTTC.

CDR3 protein: CASSSRQGASSYEQYF. The CDR3 nucleotides are TGTGCCAGCAGCTCAAGACAGGGGGCGAGCTCCTACGAGCAGTACTTC. This chain links TRBV27 with TRBJ2-7; 10 bases fit TRBD1. Trimming at V came to 6 bases and at J to 0 bases, leaving 8 bases not matched to a gene. The V gene's germline CDR1 is MNHEY and CDR2 SMNVEV (reference sequence). The CDR3 has 16 residues.

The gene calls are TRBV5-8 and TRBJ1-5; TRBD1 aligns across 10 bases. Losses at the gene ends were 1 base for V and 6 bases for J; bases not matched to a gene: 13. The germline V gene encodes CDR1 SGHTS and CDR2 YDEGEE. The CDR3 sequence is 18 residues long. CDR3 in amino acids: CASSLWGARGQGIQPQHF. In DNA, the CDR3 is TGTGCCAGCAGCTTGTGGGGGGCACGGGGACAGGGGATTCAGCCCCAGCATTTT.

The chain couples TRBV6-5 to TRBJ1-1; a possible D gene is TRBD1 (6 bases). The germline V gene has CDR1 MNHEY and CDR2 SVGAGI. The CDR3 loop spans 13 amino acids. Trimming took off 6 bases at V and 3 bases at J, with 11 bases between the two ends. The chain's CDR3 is CASRRGLDTEAFF. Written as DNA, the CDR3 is TGTGCCAGCAGGAGGGGGTTGGACACTGAAGCTTTCTTT.

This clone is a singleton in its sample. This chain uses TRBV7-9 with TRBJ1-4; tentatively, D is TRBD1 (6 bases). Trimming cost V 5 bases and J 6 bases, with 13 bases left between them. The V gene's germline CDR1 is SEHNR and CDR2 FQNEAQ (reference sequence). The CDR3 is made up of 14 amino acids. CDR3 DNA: TGTGCCAGCAGCCCTACAGGGATGGATGAAAAACTGTTTTTT. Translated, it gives CASSPTGMDEKLFF. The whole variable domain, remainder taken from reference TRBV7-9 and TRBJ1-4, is DTGVSQNPRHKITKRGQNVTFRCDPISEHNRLYWYRQTLGQGPEFLTYFQNEAQLEKSRLLSDRFSAERPKGSFSTLEIQRTEQGDSAMYLCASSPTGMDEKLFFGSGTQLSVL.

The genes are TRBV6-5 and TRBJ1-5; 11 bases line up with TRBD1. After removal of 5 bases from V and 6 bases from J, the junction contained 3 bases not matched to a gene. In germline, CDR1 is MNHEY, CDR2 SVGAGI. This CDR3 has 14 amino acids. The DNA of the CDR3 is TGTGCCAGCAGTAGAGGGACAGGGGGTCAGCCCCAGCATTTT. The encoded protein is CASSRGTGGQPQHF.

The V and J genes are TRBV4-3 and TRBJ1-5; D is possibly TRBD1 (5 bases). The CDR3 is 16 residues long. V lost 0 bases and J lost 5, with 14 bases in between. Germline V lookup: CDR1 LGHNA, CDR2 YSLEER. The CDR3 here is CASSQDRAGNYQPQHF. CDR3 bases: TGCGCCAGCAGCCAAGATCGGGCAGGGAACTATCAGCCCCAGCATTTT.

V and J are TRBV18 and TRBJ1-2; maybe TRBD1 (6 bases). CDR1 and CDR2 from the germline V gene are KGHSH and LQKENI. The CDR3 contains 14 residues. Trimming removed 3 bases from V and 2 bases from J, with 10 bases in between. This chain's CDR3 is CASSPTGGNYGYTF. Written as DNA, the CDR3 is TGTGCCAGCTCACCGACTGGGGGCAACTATGGCTACACCTTC.

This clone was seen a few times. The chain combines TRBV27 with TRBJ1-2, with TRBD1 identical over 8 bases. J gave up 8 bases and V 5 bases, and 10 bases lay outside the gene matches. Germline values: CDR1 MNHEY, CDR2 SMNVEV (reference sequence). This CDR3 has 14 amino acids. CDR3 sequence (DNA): TGTGCCAGCAGTCCCGAGCAGGGGGCAAAGGGCTACACCTTC. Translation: CASSPEQGAKGYTF.

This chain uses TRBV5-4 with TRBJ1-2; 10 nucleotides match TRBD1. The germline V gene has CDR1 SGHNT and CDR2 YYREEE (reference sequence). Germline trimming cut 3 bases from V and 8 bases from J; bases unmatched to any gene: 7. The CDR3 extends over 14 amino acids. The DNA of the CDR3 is TGTGCCAGCAGCTCTTTTGGACAGGGGGAGGGCTACACCTTC. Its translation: CASSSFGQGEGYTF.

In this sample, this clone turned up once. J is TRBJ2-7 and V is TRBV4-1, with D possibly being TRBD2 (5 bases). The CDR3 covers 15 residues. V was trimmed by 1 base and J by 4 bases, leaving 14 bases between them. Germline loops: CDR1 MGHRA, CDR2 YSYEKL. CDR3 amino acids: CASSQGKGGWYEQYF. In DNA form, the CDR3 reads TGCGCCAGCAGCCAAGGGAAGGGCGGGTGGTACGAGCAGTACTTC.